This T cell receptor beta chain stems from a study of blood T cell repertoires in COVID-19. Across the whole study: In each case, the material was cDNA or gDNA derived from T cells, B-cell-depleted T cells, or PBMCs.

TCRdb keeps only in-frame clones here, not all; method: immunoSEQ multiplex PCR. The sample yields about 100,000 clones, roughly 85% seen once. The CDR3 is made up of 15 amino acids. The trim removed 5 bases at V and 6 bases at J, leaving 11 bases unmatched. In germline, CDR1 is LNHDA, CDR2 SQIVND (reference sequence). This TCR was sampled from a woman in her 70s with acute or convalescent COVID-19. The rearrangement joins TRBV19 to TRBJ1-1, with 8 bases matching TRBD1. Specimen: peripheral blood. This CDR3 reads CASSPGRQGSAEAFF. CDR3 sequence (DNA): TGTGCCAGTAGTCCCGGGAGACAGGGGTCGGCTGAAGCTTTCTTT.